The present TCR beta chain was sequenced within a study of blood T cells in healthy people across ages. Findings and caveats of the study: Across the age range, TCR beta diversity per million T cells fell in a roughly linear way.

Losses at the gene ends were 1 base for V and 0 bases for J; bases not matched to a gene: 4. The CDR3 contains 18 residues. CDR1 SEHNR and CDR2 FQNEAQ come from the germline V gene (reference sequence). As to this clonotype: Its antigen is currently unknown.

Combining a sample-barcoded 5' primer with a J-beta primer mix, a second PCR ran for roughly 7 to 12 cycles. MiXCR was run by TCRdb on the 5' RACE reads, yielding one entry per CDR3 protein. Of about 1.4 million distinct CDR3 sequences in the sample, approximately 63% are singletons; the top ten hold 5% to 7%. For every donor, a draw yielded about 9.7 milliliters of peripheral blood. Samples had at least 6.5 million PBMCs isolated from them. The sample taken for sequencing was blood. The rearrangement joins TRBV7-9 to TRBJ1-4; 11 bases map to TRBD1. This TCR was recovered from a man in his late teens or twenties in good health. CDR3 protein: CASSLGTGGGATNEKLFF. CDR3 DNA: TGTGCCAGCAGCTTAGGGACAGGGGGCGGCGCAACTAATGAAAAACTGTTTTTT.